This T cell receptor (beta chain) was sequenced during a study of blood T cells in healthy people across ages. Ten or more counts support this clonotype. Donors gave roughly 10 milliliters of peripheral blood apiece. The V end was cut by 7 bases, the J end by 5 bases, with 11 bases between. This CDR3 comprises 11 residues. The germline V gene has CDR1 DFQATT and CDR2 SNEGSKA (reference sequence). Combining a sample-barcoded 5' primer with a J-beta primer mix, a second PCR ran for roughly 6 to 12 cycles. MiXCR, run by TCRdb on the 5' RACE reads, gives a single entry per CDR3 protein. The profile shows about 1.1 million distinct CDR3 sequences, 35% to 40% of them singletons.

The J gene is TRBJ1-1, the V gene TRBV20-1; D might be TRBD1 (5 bases). The specimen was blood. This sequence originates from a man younger than 35 in good health. CDR3: CSVTQGTEAFF. In DNA, the CDR3 is TGCAGTGTAACTCAGGGAACTGAAGCTTTCTTT.